The rows below give T cell receptor beta chains drawn from one sample of a study of T cells after yellow fever vaccination. TCRdb redid the calling of the 5' RACE reads with MiXCR, one entry per CDR3 protein. The sample holds approximately 180,000 distinct CDR3 sequences; approximately 6.2% are singletons and the top ten take roughly 3%. Specimen: CD4+ T cells sorted from PBMCs, collected on the day of the first yellow fever vaccination. The receptors derive from a man aged 18-30 years who received the YFV17D yellow fever vaccine. CDR3s include the opening cysteine and the closing phenylalanine or tryptophan. The D gene is left open where the match is weak. Rows may omit the clone size; those that give it use once, few, many or a size class.

V gene	J gene	D gene	clone size	CDR3 DNA	CDR3 protein
TRBV5-1	TRBJ2-2	.	many	TGCGCCAGCAGCTTTGTAGGAACCACCGGGGAGCTGTTTTTT	CASSFVGTTGELFF
TRBV5-1	TRBJ2-2	.	many	TGCGCCAGCAGCTTTCTATTAGACAACACCGGGGAGCTGTTTTTT	CASSFLLDNTGELFF
TRBV5-1	TRBJ2-7	.	many	TGCGCCAGCAGCTTGACCCAGGAGCGCTACGAGCAGTACTTC	CASSLTQERYEQYF
TRBV20-1	TRBJ1-1	.	.	TGCAGCGCCGCCCCACTGAACACTGAAGCTTTCTTT	CSAAPLNTEAFF
TRBV5-5	TRBJ1-5	.	many	TGTGCCAGCAGCTTGGGGGCTGCGGGTCAGCCCCAGCATTTT	CASSLGAAGQPQHF
TRBV7-2	TRBJ1-2	TRBD1	many	TGTGCCAGCAGCTCCGGACAGGGAGGTGGCTACACCTTC	CASSSGQGGGYTF
TRBV28	TRBJ2-3	TRBD2	many	TGTGCCAGCAAAGCTAGCGGGGGGCGTACAGATACGCAGTATTTT	CASKASGGRTDTQYF
TRBV7-2	TRBJ1-1	.	many	TGTGCCAGCAGCTTAACGGGGGGCACTGAAGCTTTCTTT	CASSLTGGTEAFF
TRBV5-1	TRBJ1-1	TRBD1	many	TGCGCCAGCAGCTTGGCCGGGACAGGGAACACTGAAGCTTTCTTT	CASSLAGTGNTEAFF
TRBV23-1	TRBJ2-1	.	.	TGCGCCAGCAGCCAGACACTAGTTTATCCCTCCTACAATGAGCAGTTCTTC	CASSQTLVYPSYNEQFF
TRBV5-1	TRBJ2-1	.	many	TGCGCCAGCAGCTTGGATGACAATGAGCAGTTCTTC	CASSLDDNEQFF
TRBV7-2	TRBJ2-4	TRBD1	few	TGTGCCAGCAGCTTTGACAGGGGACCAGCCAAAAACATTCAGTACTTC	CASSFDRGPAKNIQYF
TRBV16	TRBJ1-5	.	many	TGTGCCAGCAGCCAATCGCGGGGGCGAAGTCAGCCCCAGCATTTT	CASSQSRGRSQPQHF
TRBV7-9	TRBJ2-5	.	many	TGTGCCAGCAGCTTTAATCCCCAAGAGACCCAGTACTTC	CASSFNPQETQYF
TRBV30	TRBJ1-3	.	.	TGTGCCTGCGTTGGAAACACCATATATTTT	CACVGNTIYF
TRBV5-1	TRBJ2-7	TRBD2	many	TGCGCCAGCAGCTTGGAGGGTCTAGCGGGGATCTACGAGCAGTACTTC	CASSLEGLAGIYEQYF
TRBV28	TRBJ2-2	TRBD2	many	TGTGCCAGCAGGTTACCCCCTCAGCGGGGTATCGGGGAGCTGTTTTTT	CASRLPPQRGIGELFF
TRBV12-3/TRBV12-4	TRBJ1-5	TRBD1	many	TGTGCCAGCAGGTATAACAGGGGACAGCCCCAGCATTTT	CASRYNRGQPQHF
TRBV2	TRBJ1-6	.	many	TGTGCCAGCAGGGGACGGCTTAATTCACCCCTCCACTTT	CASRGRLNSPLHF
TRBV7-2	TRBJ2-1	.	many	TGTGCCAGCAGCTTACAGGGTACTTTCTACAATGAGCAGTTCTTC	CASSLQGTFYNEQFF
TRBV4-2	TRBJ2-5	.	few	TGTGCCAGCAGCCAAGAAACTGGGCAAGAGACCCAGTACTTC	CASSQETGQETQYF
TRBV5-1	TRBJ2-3	TRBD2	few	TGCGCCAGCAGCACGATAGCGGGGACAGATACGCAGTATTTT	CASSTIAGTDTQYF
TRBV23-1	TRBJ2-7	.	.	TGTGCCTCCTGGCAGGAGGCGCGCGCTGAGCAGTACTTC	CASWQEARAEQYF
TRBV6-1	TRBJ2-2	.	.	TGTGCCAGCCGGGGGCAGGGCACCGGGGAGCTGTTTTTT	CASRGQGTGELFF
TRBV29-1	TRBJ2-7	.	few	TGCAGCACGGAGACCGACAACTACGAGCAGTACTTC	CSTETDNYEQYF
TRBV7-9	TRBJ2-3	TRBD2	many	TGTGCCAGCAGCGCTATCGGGGGGGCCGATACGCAGTATTTT	CASSAIGGADTQYF
TRBV6-2/TRBV6-3	TRBJ2-7	.	few	TGTGCCAGCAGACCCGCAGGGCCCGAGCAGTACTTC	CASRPAGPEQYF
TRBV20-1	TRBJ2-2	.	.	TGCAGTGCTATTGGCCAGAACACCGGGGAGCTGTTTTTT	CSAIGQNTGELFF
TRBV6-1	TRBJ1-6	.	few	TGTGCCAGCAGGGGGACCGCGTATAATTCACCCCTCCACTTT	CASRGTAYNSPLHF
TRBV5-1	TRBJ1-1	TRBD1	many	TGCGCCAGCAGCTCTCTACAGGGGTTGGGCACTGAAGCTTTCTTT	CASSSLQGLGTEAFF
TRBV29-1	TRBJ2-5	TRBD2	few	TGCAGCGTTGGGTTTGGCGGGGGGGTTGGGGAGACCCAGTACTTC	CSVGFGGGVGETQYF
TRBV20-1	TRBJ2-5	.	many	TGCAGTGCTAGAGCCCTCCGTGGGGGGACCCAAGAGACCCAGTACTTC	CSARALRGGTQETQYF
TRBV7-2	TRBJ1-1	.	few	TGTGCCAGCAGCTCGGCTCACGGCGTGAACACTGAAGCTTTCTTT	CASSSAHGVNTEAFF
TRBV7-9	TRBJ1-6	.	few	TGTGCCAGCAGCTTCCAACTCAATTCACCCCTCCACTTT	CASSFQLNSPLHF
TRBV7-9	TRBJ2-1	.	many	TGTGCCAGCAGCTCCCAACTACTAGTCAGTGCCGAGCAGTTCTTC	CASSSQLLVSAEQFF
TRBV7-2	TRBJ2-7	TRBD2	few	TGTGCCAGCAGCGGCTCAGGGCCAGGACTAGCGGGGGCCGCCTACGAGCAGTACTTC	CASSGSGPGLAGAAYEQYF
TRBV20-1	TRBJ2-1	TRBD2	few	TGCAGTGCTGTGGGGGGGGTCTATCTCAATGAGCAGTTCTTC	CSAVGGVYLNEQFF
TRBV7-6	TRBJ1-5	.	many	TGTGCCAGCAGCTTAGGGAACAGCAATCAGCCCCAGCATTTT	CASSLGNSNQPQHF
TRBV5-1	TRBJ1-1	TRBD1	few	TGCGCCAGCAGCCCTGGGACAGGGTTTGTATGGAACACTGAAGCTTTCTTT	CASSPGTGFVWNTEAFF
TRBV7-9	TRBJ1-2	TRBD1	many	TGTGCCAGCAGCTTAGCTACAGGGGGTGGCTACACCTTC	CASSLATGGGYTF
TRBV6-2/TRBV6-3	TRBJ2-1	.	.	TGTGCCAGCAGCCCCGGGACCTTGAGCTCCTACAATGAGCAGTTCTTC	CASSPGTLSSYNEQFF
TRBV6-1	TRBJ2-1	TRBD2	many	TGTGCCAGCAGCTCAGTAGCGGGGCGATACAATGAGCAGTTCTTC	CASSSVAGRYNEQFF
TRBV6-2/TRBV6-3	TRBJ2-1	TRBD2	few	TGTGCCAGCAGCTTCAGCGGGGGGGCTCCCTACAATGAGCAGTTCTTC	CASSFSGGAPYNEQFF
TRBV27	TRBJ2-3	TRBD2	many	TGTGCCAGCAGGAGACTAGCGGATACGCAGTATTTT	CASRRLADTQYF
TRBV20-1	TRBJ2-7	TRBD1	many	TGCAGTGCTAGAGATCAGGGACAGGGGACCTACGAGCAGTACTTC	CSARDQGQGTYEQYF
TRBV5-4	TRBJ2-7	.	.	TGTGCCAGCAGCTTGTTCGGGATCAGAGGGGGCGAGCAGTACTTC	CASSLFGIRGGEQYF
TRBV28	TRBJ2-3	.	many	TGTGCCAGCAGTTTAATAGCCCGAGCTAGGGGTGATACGCAGTATTTT	CASSLIARARGDTQYF
TRBV12-3/TRBV12-4	TRBJ1-6	.	.	TGTGCCAGCAGTTTAGAGGGTAGCGTTAATTCACCCCTCCACTTT	CASSLEGSVNSPLHF
TRBV20-1	TRBJ2-5	.	few	TGCAGTGCCGAAACACAAGAGACCCAGTACTTC	CSAETQETQYF
TRBV19	TRBJ1-1	TRBD1	.	TGTGCCAGTAGCCGACCGCCCGGACAGGGGAACACTGAAGCTTTCTTT	CASSRPPGQGNTEAFF